This is a list of T cell receptor beta chains from one sample in a study of T-cell memory formation after mild COVID-19. TCRdb used MiXCR to reprocess the 5' RACE reads, holding one entry per CDR3 protein. Of 70,000 to 100,000 distinct CDR3 sequences listed, 10% to 15% were seen once; the top ten hold roughly a quarter. The material sequenced was PBMCs or a T cell subset sorted from them (not recorded which). These receptors were collected from an adult woman who had mild COVID-19 (a few samples of this study predate the infection). Cell type and time point are not known. Both conserved end residues are part of each CDR3. The D gene is left open where the match is weak. Size is omitted from some rows. Given values are once, few, many or a class for expanded clones.

j_call d_call clone_size v_call cdr3_nt cdr3_aa
TRBJ1-5 NA few TRBV6-6 TGTGCCAGCAGTTACGGGGGTCAGCCCCAGCATTTT CASSYGGQPQHF
TRBJ2-7 TRBD1 NA TRBV7-9 TGTGCCAGCAGCCGGGACAGTGCCTCCTACGAGCAGTACTTC CASSRDSASYEQYF
TRBJ2-7 TRBD2 NA TRBV14 TGTGCCAGCAGCCAAAGACCCCAGCGGAAATGGAGCGGGAGATTTTACGAGCAGTACTTC CASSQRPQRKWSGRFYEQYF
TRBJ2-5 TRBD1 NA TRBV3-1 TGTGCCAGCAGCCAACAGGGGACAGGGGGCTGGCAAGAGACCCAGTACTTC CASSQQGTGGWQETQYF
TRBJ2-2 NA few TRBV11-2 TGTGCCACCTACTCCCGGGAAGGGGGGTGGGCCGGGGAGCTGTTTTTT CATYSREGGWAGELFF
TRBJ2-7 NA few TRBV12-5 TGTGCTAGTGGTTCCTACCGGGACTTCGGGGACGAGCAGTACTTC CASGSYRDFGDEQYF
TRBJ2-3 NA few TRBV29-1 TGCAGCGTTGAAGCAGGGGCCACAGATACGCAGTATTTT CSVEAGATDTQYF
TRBJ2-3 TRBD2 few TRBV13 TGTGCCAGCAGCGGCAGATCCACATCTAGCGGGGGGGCCGGAGATACGCAGTATTTT CASSGRSTSSGGAGDTQYF
TRBJ2-3 TRBD2 few TRBV2 TGTGCCAGCATCCCTAGCGGGGGCACAGATACGCAGTATTTT CASIPSGGTDTQYF
TRBJ2-5 NA NA TRBV7-6 TGTGCCAGCAGCGGGTCTAATCAAGAGACCCAGTACTTC CASSGSNQETQYF
TRBJ2-1 NA few TRBV7-8 TGTGCCAGCAGCTTAGAGGCTAGAGCGGTCTATGAGCAGTTCTTC CASSLEARAVYEQFF
TRBJ2-3 NA NA TRBV12-3/TRBV12-4 TGTGCCAGCAGTTACGGTAGTAGCACAGATACGCAGTATTTT CASSYGSSTDTQYF
TRBJ2-7 TRBD1 NA TRBV29-1 TGCAGCGCCCAGTGGACAGGCCGCTACGAGCAGTACTTC CSAQWTGRYEQYF
TRBJ2-3 NA NA TRBV14 TGTGCCAGCAGCCAAGTATCCGCTACAGATACGCAGTATTTT CASSQVSATDTQYF
TRBJ2-2 TRBD2 NA TRBV7-8 TGTGCCAGCAGCCCAAGGACTAGCGGGGGGGCCTACGGGGAGCTGTTTTTT CASSPRTSGGAYGELFF
TRBJ1-1 TRBD1 NA TRBV2 TGTGCCAGCAGTGAAGTACAAGGACAGGGAAAAACTGAAGCTTTCTTT CASSEVQGQGKTEAFF
TRBJ2-7 NA few TRBV20-1 TGCAGTGCTAGAGGAAGGGCAGCGGGCGCCTACGAGCAGTACTTC CSARGRAAGAYEQYF
TRBJ2-7 NA NA TRBV9 TGTGCCAGCAGCGTAGTCGCAGGGAGCTCCTACGAGCAGTACTTC CASSVVAGSSYEQYF
TRBJ2-1 NA NA TRBV24-1 TGTGCCACCAGTGATTTTGGTGCCTACAATGAGCAGTTCTTC CATSDFGAYNEQFF
TRBJ2-5 TRBD1 many TRBV20-1 TGCAGTGCTAGAGTACCAGAGGACAGGGCGGAGACCCAGTACTTC CSARVPEDRAETQYF
TRBJ2-2 NA NA TRBV9 TGTGCCAGCAGCGCCGTACAGGGAACCGGGGAGCTGTTTTTT CASSAVQGTGELFF
TRBJ2-1 TRBD1 NA TRBV4-2 TGTGCCAGCAGCCATCCACCGGGACAGGGGGGGGATGAGCAGTTCTTC CASSHPPGQGGDEQFF
TRBJ2-1 TRBD2 many TRBV7-8 TGTGCCAGTAGCGGGTCTGACAATGAGCAGTTCTTC CASSGSDNEQFF
TRBJ1-6 NA NA TRBV27 TGTGCCAGCAGTCCGATGAATTCACCCCTCCACTTT CASSPMNSPLHF
TRBJ2-1 TRBD1 many TRBV9 TGTGCCAGCAGCGTAGGGGACAGGGTCATTGAGCAGTTCTTC CASSVGDRVIEQFF